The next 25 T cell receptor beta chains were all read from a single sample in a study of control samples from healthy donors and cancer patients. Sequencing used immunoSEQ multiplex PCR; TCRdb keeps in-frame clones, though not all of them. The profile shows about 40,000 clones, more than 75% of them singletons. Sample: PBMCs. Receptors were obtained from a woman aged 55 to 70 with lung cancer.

The CDR3 reads CASSLGLAVRTDTQYF. The CDR3, as DNA: TGCGCCAGCAGCTTGGGACTAGCGGTCCGCACAGATACGCAGTATTTT. The V call is TRBV5-1, the J call TRBJ2-3; the match to TRBD2 covers 9 bases. V shed 0 bases and J 1 base; nucleotides not matched to a gene: 3. The CDR3 consists of 16 residues. The V gene's germline CDR1 is SGHRS and CDR2 YFSETQ.

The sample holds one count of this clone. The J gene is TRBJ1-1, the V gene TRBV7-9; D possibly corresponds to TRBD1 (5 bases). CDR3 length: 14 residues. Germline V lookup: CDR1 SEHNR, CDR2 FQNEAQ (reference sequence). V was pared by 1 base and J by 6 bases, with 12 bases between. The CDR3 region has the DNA TGTGCCAGCAGCTTAGACCAGGGAGACTCTGAAGCTTTCTTT. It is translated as CASSLDQGDSEAFF.

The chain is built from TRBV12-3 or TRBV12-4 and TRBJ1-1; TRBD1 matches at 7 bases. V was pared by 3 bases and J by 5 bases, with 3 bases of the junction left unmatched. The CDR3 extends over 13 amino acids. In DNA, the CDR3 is TGTGCCAGCAGTTTTAGACAGGGAACTGAAGCTTTCTTT. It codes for CASSFRQGTEAFF.

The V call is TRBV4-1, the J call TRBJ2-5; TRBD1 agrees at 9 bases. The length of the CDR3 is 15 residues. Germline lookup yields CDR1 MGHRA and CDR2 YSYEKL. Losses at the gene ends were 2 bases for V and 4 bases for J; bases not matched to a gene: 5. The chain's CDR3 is CASSQPGQGGETQYF. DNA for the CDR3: TGCGCCAGCAGCCAACCGGGACAGGGTGGAGAGACCCAGTACTTC.

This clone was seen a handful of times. CDR3 residues: CASSPQQGSYGYTF. CDR3 in DNA: TGTGCCAGCAGCCCACAACAGGGATCCTATGGCTACACCTTC. This chain connects TRBV7-3 to TRBJ1-2; weak D call: TRBD1 (6 bases). CDR1 SGHTA and CDR2 FQGTGA come from the germline V gene. This CDR3 has 14 residues. Trimming cost V 5 bases and J 4 bases, with 14 bases left between them.

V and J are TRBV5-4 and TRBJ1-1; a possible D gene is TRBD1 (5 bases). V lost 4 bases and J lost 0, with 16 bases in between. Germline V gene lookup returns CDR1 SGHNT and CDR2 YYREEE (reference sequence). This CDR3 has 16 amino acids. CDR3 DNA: TGTGCCAGCAGCCCTGGCGGTCGGGGGATGAACACTGAAGCTTTCTTT. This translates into CASSPGGRGMNTEAFF.

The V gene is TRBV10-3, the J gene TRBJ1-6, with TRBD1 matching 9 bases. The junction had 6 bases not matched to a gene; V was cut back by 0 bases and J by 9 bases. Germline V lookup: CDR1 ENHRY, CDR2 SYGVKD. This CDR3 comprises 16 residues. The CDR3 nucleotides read TGTGCCATCAGTGAGTCCACAGGGGGCATGGGTTCACCCCTCCACTTT. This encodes CAISESTGGMGSPLHF.

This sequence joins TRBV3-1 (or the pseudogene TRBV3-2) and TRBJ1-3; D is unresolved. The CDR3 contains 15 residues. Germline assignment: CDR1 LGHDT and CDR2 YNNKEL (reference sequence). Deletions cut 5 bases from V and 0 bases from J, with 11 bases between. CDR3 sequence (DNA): TGTGCCAGCAGCGAGAGACCGTTCTCTGGAAACACCATATATTTT. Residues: CASSERPFSGNTIYF.

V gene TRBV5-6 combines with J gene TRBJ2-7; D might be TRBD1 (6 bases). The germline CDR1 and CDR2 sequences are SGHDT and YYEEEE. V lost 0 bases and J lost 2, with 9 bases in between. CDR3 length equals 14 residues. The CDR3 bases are TGTGCCAGCAGCTTGGCAGGGGAGACCTACGAGCAGTACTTC. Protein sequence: CASSLAGETYEQYF.

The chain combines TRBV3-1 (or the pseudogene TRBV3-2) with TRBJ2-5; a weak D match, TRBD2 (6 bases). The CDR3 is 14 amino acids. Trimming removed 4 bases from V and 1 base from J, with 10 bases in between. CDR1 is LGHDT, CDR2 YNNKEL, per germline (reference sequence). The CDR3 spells CASSPVAVQETQYF. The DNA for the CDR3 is TGTGCCAGCAGCCCGGTAGCGGTCCAAGAGACCCAGTACTTC.

CDR3 loop: CAWAEATTDTQYF. CDR3 bases: TGTGCCTGGGCTGAGGCTACCACAGATACGCAGTATTTT. The chain links TRBV30 to TRBJ2-3; D is ambiguous. Trimming cost V 5 bases and J 2 bases, with 11 bases left between them. The germline V gene encodes CDR1 GTSNPN and CDR2 SVGIG (reference sequence). CDR3 length: 13 amino acids.

The CDR3 spells CASSGTGMETQYF. The CDR3 nucleotides read TGTGCCAGCAGTGGTACAGGGATGGAGACCCAGTACTTC. V usage is TRBV2 and J usage is TRBJ2-5, with a tentative D call TRBD1 (6 bases). The germline V gene encodes CDR1 SNHLY and CDR2 FYNNEI. The CDR3 length is 13 residues. V was cut by 4 bases and J by 5 bases, with 11 bases left in between.

The CDR3 sequence is CASSQVPPGGSRTPYEQYF. CDR3 nucleotide sequence: TGTGCCAGCAGCCAAGTACCGCCCGGAGGGTCTCGTACACCCTACGAGCAGTACTTC. The chain has TRBV3-1 (or the pseudogene TRBV3-2) and TRBJ2-7; perhaps TRBD2 as D (6 bases). CDR1 is LGHDT, CDR2 YNNKEL, per germline (reference sequence). V lost 1 base and J 2 bases, leaving 24 bases between the germline ends. The CDR3 sequence is 19 residues long.

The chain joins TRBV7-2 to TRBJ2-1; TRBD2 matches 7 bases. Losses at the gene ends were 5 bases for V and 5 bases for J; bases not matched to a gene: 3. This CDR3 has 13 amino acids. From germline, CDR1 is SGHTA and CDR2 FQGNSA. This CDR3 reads CASSEGLNNEQFF. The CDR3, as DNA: TGTGCCAGCAGCGAGGGACTAAACAATGAGCAGTTCTTC.

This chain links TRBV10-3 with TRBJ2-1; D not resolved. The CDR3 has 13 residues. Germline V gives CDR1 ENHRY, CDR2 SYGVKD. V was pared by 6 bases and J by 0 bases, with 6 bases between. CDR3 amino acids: CAIRSSSYNEQFF. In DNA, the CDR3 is TGTGCCATCAGGAGCAGCTCCTACAATGAGCAGTTCTTC.

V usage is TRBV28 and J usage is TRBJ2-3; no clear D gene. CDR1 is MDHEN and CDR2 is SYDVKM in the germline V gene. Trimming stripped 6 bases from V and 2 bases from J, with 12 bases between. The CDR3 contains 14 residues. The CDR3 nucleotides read TGTGCCAGCAGATCAGGCGGCCCCACAGATACGCAGTATTTT. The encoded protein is CASRSGGPTDTQYF.

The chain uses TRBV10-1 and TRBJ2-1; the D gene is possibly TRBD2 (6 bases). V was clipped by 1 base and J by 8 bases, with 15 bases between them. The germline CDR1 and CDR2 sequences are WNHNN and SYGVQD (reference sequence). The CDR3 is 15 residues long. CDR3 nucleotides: TGCGCCAGCAGTGAGTATGGACTACCGCCCTATGAGCAGTTCTTC. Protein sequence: CASSEYGLPPYEQFF.

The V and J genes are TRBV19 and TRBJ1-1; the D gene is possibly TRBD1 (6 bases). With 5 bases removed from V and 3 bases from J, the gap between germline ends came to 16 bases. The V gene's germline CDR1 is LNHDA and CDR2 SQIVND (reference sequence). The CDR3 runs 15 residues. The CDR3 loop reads CASSLWGAGDTEAFF. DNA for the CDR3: TGTGCCAGTAGTTTATGGGGCGCAGGGGACACTGAAGCTTTCTTT.

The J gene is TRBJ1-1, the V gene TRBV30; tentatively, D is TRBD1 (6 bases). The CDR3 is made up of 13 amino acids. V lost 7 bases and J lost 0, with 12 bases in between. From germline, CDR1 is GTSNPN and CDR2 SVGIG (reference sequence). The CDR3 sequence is CAYEGVMNTEAFF. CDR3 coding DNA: TGTGCCTATGAGGGGGTTATGAACACTGAAGCTTTCTTT.

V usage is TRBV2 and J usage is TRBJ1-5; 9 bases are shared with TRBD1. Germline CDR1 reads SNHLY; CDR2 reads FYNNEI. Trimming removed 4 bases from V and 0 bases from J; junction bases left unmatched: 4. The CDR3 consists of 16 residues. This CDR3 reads CASSGDRDYSNQPQHF. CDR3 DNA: TGTGCCAGCAGTGGGGACAGGGACTATAGCAATCAGCCCCAGCATTTT.

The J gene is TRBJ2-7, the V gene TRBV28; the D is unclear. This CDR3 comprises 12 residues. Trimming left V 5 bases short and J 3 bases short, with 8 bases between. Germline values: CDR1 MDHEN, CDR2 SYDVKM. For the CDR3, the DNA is TGTGCCAGCAGTACGGTCCTCTACGAGCAGTACTTC. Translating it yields CASSTVLYEQYF.

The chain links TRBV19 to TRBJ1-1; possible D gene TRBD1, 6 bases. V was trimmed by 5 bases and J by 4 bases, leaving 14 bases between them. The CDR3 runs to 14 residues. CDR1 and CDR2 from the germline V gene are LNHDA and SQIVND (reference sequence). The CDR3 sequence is CASSVQGRGTEAFF. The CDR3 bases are TGTGCCAGTAGTGTACAGGGAAGAGGCACTGAAGCTTTCTTT. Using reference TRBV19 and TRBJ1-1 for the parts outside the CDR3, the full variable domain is DGGITQSPKYLFRKEGQNVTLSCEQNLNHDAMYWYRQDPGQGLRLIYYSQIVNDFQKGDIAEGYSVSREKKESFPLTVTSAQKNPTAFYLCASSVQGRGTEAFFGQGTRLTVV.

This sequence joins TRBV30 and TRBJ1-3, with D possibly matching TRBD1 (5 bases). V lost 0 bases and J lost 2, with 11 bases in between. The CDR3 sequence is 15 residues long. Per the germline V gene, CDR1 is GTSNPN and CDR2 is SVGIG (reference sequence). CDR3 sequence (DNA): TGTGCCTGGAGTGTACTAGGGGATACTGGAAACACCATATATTTT. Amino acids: CAWSVLGDTGNTIYF.

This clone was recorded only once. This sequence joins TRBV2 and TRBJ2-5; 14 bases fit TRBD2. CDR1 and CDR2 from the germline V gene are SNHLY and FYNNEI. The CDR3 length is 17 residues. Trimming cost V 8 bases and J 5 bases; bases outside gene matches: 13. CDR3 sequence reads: CASATRLAGGPGETQYF. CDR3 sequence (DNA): TGTGCCAGCGCAACGAGACTAGCGGGAGGGCCAGGGGAGACCCAGTACTTC.

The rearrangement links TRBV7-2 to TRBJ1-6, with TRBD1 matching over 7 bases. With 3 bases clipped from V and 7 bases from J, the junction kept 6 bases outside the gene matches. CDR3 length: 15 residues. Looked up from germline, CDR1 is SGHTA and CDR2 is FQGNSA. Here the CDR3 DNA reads TGTGCCAGCAGCTTCGACAGGGATAGAAATTCACCCCTCCACTTT. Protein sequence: CASSFDRDRNSPLHF.